Sequencing of this T cell receptor (beta chain) was carried out in a study of blood T cells in healthy people across ages. General study findings and limits: Diversity of TCR beta correlated strongly with naive T cell percentage. With age, beta diversity per million T cells declined roughly linearly, significantly by 35 to 40.

Primed by a sample-barcoded 5' primer and a J-beta primer mix, a second PCR proceeded for roughly 6 to 12 cycles. Each TCR beta cDNA got a 12-nucleotide random molecular identifier. Each CDR3 protein is one row after TCRdb ran MiXCR on the 5' RACE reads. The table includes 1.8 million or so distinct CDR3 sequences, about 39% detected once. The CDR3 runs to 12 residues. Germline values: CDR1 LGHNA, CDR2 YNFKEQ. V was pared by 0 bases and J by 8 bases, with 5 bases between. PBMCs numbering at least 7 million were isolated per sample. This clonotype came up a few times. The antigen remains unidentified. The receptor's source is a human donor in good health. This sequence joins TRBV4-2 and TRBJ2-1; D gene unclear. Material for sequencing was blood. The CDR3 loop reads CASSQDNDEQFF. The CDR3 nucleotides read TGTGCCAGCAGCCAAGATAATGATGAGCAGTTCTTC.